This TCR beta chain was profiled in a study of shared T cell receptors in the human thymus. The assay was immunoSEQ multiplex PCR, and TCRdb's table has in-frame clones only and misses some. The data contain under 450,000 clones, around 95% of them singletons. Germline loops: CDR1 SGHKS, CDR2 YYEKEE (reference sequence). The CDR3 spans 14 residues. Trimming removed 2 bases from V and 6 bases from J; junction bases left unmatched: 4. The chain combines TRBV5-5 with TRBJ1-5; TRBD1 matches 8 bases. Sequenced sample: thymocytes. This TCR was recovered from a human donor. CDR3 region: CASSFTRGLQPQHF. CDR3 nucleotides: TGTGCCAGCAGCTTTACCAGGGGGCTTCAGCCCCAGCATTTT.